The 10 T cell receptor beta chains reported below all come from one sample, sequenced in a study of blood T cells in healthy people across ages. It was with a sample-barcoded 5' primer and a J-beta primer mix that a second PCR of roughly 7 to 12 cycles was run. MiXCR, applied by TCRdb to the 5' RACE reads, yields one record per CDR3 protein. The profile covers about 1.4 million distinct CDR3 sequences, with approximately 59% appearing a single time and roughly 6.3% taken by the ten largest. Sequencing was performed on blood. Receptors originate from a young man in good health.

The chain is built from TRBV3-1 and TRBJ2-3; no clear D gene. Deletions cut 0 bases from V and 3 bases from J, with 13 bases between. CDR3 length: 16 amino acids. The germline V gene has CDR1 LGHDT and CDR2 YNNKEL (reference sequence). CDR3 in amino acids: CASSQELGLLTDTQYF. CDR3 in DNA: TGTGCCAGCAGCCAAGAATTAGGGTTATTAACAGATACGCAGTATTTT.

The CDR3, as DNA: TGCGCCAGCAGCCCCGACACTTCCTACGAGCAGTTCTTC. Amino acid sequence: CASSPDTSYEQFF. The V and J genes are TRBV4-1 and TRBJ2-1; no firm D call. The length of the CDR3 is 13 residues. V was clipped by 4 bases and J by 10 bases, with 14 bases between them. CDR1 MGHRA and CDR2 YSYEKL come from the germline V gene.

Comment on this clonotype: Mismatch with germline at one junction end may stem from a read error. This chain links TRBV27 with TRBJ2-5; the match to TRBD1 covers 10 bases. The J call may be mistaken, given a closer DNA end match to TRBJ2-7. Germline loops: CDR1 MNHEY, CDR2 SMNVEV (reference sequence). The CDR3 sequence is 12 residues long. CDR3 in amino acids: CTSRDRGHEQYF. DNA of the CDR3: TGTACCAGCAGGGACAGGGGACACGAGCAGTACTTC.

This clonotype was counted between two and nine times. The V and J genes are TRBV2 and TRBJ2-5, with D possibly being TRBD1 (6 bases). CDR1 and CDR2 from the germline V gene are SNHLY and FYNNEI. V was trimmed by 6 bases and J by 0 bases, leaving 14 bases between them. This CDR3 is 15 amino acids long. CDR3 sequence: CASSPGQSNQETQYF. The CDR3 nucleotides read TGTGCCAGCAGCCCAGGACAGAGCAACCAAGAGACCCAGTACTTC.

This clonotype was seen only a few times. This chain joins TRBV25-1 and TRBJ2-3; 11 bases are a match to TRBD1. The germline gives CDR1 MGHDK, CDR2 SYGVNS. The CDR3 is 17 amino acids. The V segment lost 6 bases and the J segment 4 bases; nucleotides outside the gene matches: 12. The CDR3: CASSRNGQGAFADTQYF. The CDR3 DNA follows: TGTGCCAGCAGCAGAAATGGACAGGGGGCTTTCGCAGATACGCAGTATTTT.

This sequence joins TRBV7-6 and TRBJ2-5; tentative D call: TRBD1 (5 bases). The V end was cut by 1 base, the J end by 0 bases, with 9 bases between. This CDR3 spans 15 amino acids. Per germline, CDR1 SGHVS and CDR2 FNYEAQ. The CDR3 sequence: CASSLGQTYQETQYF. CDR3 coding DNA: TGTGCCAGCAGCTTAGGACAGACGTACCAAGAGACCCAGTACTTC.

The chain employs TRBV28 and TRBJ2-5, with TRBD1 identical over 10 bases. With V trimmed by 0 bases and J by 2 bases, 3 bases remained unmatched. The CDR3 loop spans 16 amino acids. Germline V gene lookup returns CDR1 MDHEN and CDR2 SYDVKM. CDR3 nucleotide sequence: TGTGCCAGCAGTTTATGGGGACAGGGGAAGCAAGAGACCCAGTACTTC. Its protein is CASSLWGQGKQETQYF.

This chain links TRBV6-5 with TRBJ2-1, with 8 bases that match TRBD2. CDR3 length: 15 residues. J gave up 0 bases and V 6 bases, and 4 bases lay outside the gene matches. Per germline, CDR1 MNHEY and CDR2 SVGAGI. CDR3: CASRLAGTSYNEQFF. The DNA of the CDR3 is TGTGCCAGCAGATTAGCGGGGACCTCCTACAATGAGCAGTTCTTC.

This sequence joins TRBV7-8 and TRBJ1-5, with D unclear. From germline, CDR1 is SGHVS and CDR2 FQNEAQ. This CDR3 is 15 amino acids long. Trimming shortened V by 4 bases and J by 1 base, and 11 bases separated the two germline ends. The DNA for the CDR3 is TGTGCCAGCAGCTCGGACCACTTCAGCAATCAGCCCCAGCATTTT. The encoded protein is CASSSDHFSNQPQHF.

Concerning this clonotype itself: The junction shows a germline mismatch at one end, possibly a read error. This chain connects TRBV12-3 or TRBV12-4 to TRBJ2-5; D is undetermined. This CDR3 has 12 residues. CDR3 sequence: CAGSRAQETQYF. For the CDR3, the DNA is TGTGCCGGCAGTCGTGCTCAGGAGACCCAGTACTTC.